The rows below give T cell receptor beta chains drawn from one sample of a study of cytomegalovirus exposure and HLA in healthy donors. Profiled with immunoSEQ multiplex PCR; TCRdb holds only in-frame clones, not every one. The data show more than 100,000 clones, 70% to 80% seen once. The specimen sequenced was PBMCs. The receptors were sampled from an older woman in good health and CMV-seronegative. Each CDR3 is given with its conserved first and last residue. A D gene is named only where the DNA matches it firmly. The listing skips clone size in some rows; elsewhere it reads once, few, many or a size class.

j_gene: TRBJ2-1; v_gene: TRBV15; abundance: -; d_gene: -; CDR3aa: CATSRDRVSEQFF; CDR3nt: TGTGCCACCAGCAGAGATCGAGTAAGCGAGCAGTTCTTC
j_gene: TRBJ2-2; v_gene: TRBV6-1; abundance: -; d_gene: TRBD2; CDR3aa: CASSALLAGGPGELFF; CDR3nt: TGTGCCAGCAGTGCACTCCTAGCGGGAGGGCCCGGGGAGCTGTTTTTT
j_gene: TRBJ1-1; v_gene: TRBV5-1; abundance: -; d_gene: -; CDR3aa: CASSFQTGSDLNTEAFF; CDR3nt: TGCGCCAGCAGCTTCCAGACAGGCTCCGATTTGAACACTGAAGCTTTCTTT
j_gene: TRBJ1-5; v_gene: TRBV5-5; abundance: -; d_gene: -; CDR3aa: CASRFGEGAQPQHF; CDR3nt: TGTGCCAGCAGGTTCGGTGAGGGAGCTCAGCCCCAGCATTTT
j_gene: TRBJ1-2; v_gene: TRBV27; abundance: -; d_gene: -; CDR3aa: CASSFRQGYGYTF; CDR3nt: TGTGCCAGCAGTTTCCGGCAGGGCTATGGCTACACCTTC
j_gene: TRBJ1-2; v_gene: TRBV19; abundance: -; d_gene: -; CDR3aa: CASTAGANYGYTF; CDR3nt: TGTGCCAGTACTGCAGGGGCTAACTATGGCTACACCTTC
j_gene: TRBJ2-5; v_gene: TRBV5-6; abundance: -; d_gene: -; CDR3aa: CASSGGNGGTQYF; CDR3nt: TGTGCCAGCAGCGGGGGGAATGGTGGGACCCAGTACTTC
j_gene: TRBJ2-7; v_gene: TRBV4-1; abundance: -; d_gene: -; CDR3aa: CASSQAAHGSREQYF; CDR3nt: TGCGCCAGCAGCCAAGCCGCCCACGGTTCTCGCGAGCAGTACTTC
j_gene: TRBJ2-2; v_gene: TRBV4-2; abundance: -; d_gene: TRBD2; CDR3aa: CASSQGLAGAANTGELFF; CDR3nt: TGTGCCAGCAGCCAAGGACTAGCGGGGGCCGCGAACACCGGGGAGCTGTTTTTT
j_gene: TRBJ2-3; v_gene: TRBV18; abundance: -; d_gene: -; CDR3aa: CASSPRQGPADTQYF; CDR3nt: TGTGCCAGCTCACCAAGGCAGGGGCCCGCAGATACGCAGTATTTT
j_gene: TRBJ1-6; v_gene: TRBV18; abundance: -; d_gene: -; CDR3aa: CASSPSATALNSPLHF; CDR3nt: TGTGCCAGCTCACCATCCGCGACAGCCCTAAATTCACCCCTCCACTTT
j_gene: TRBJ2-5; v_gene: TRBV6-1; abundance: -; d_gene: -; CDR3aa: CASKTQVQETQYF; CDR3nt: TGTGCCAGCAAAACCCAGGTACAAGAGACCCAGTACTTC
j_gene: TRBJ2-5; v_gene: TRBV19; abundance: -; d_gene: TRBD1; CDR3aa: CASTPAGQGKETQYF; CDR3nt: TGTGCCAGTACCCCGGCGGGACAGGGGAAAGAGACCCAGTACTTC
j_gene: TRBJ1-2; v_gene: TRBV2; abundance: few; d_gene: -; CDR3aa: CASRQGQGYTF; CDR3nt: TGTGCCAGCAGACAGGGCCAAGGCTACACCTTC
j_gene: TRBJ1-3; v_gene: TRBV29-1; abundance: -; d_gene: TRBD1; CDR3aa: CSASGGRAPGNTIYF; CDR3nt: TGCAGCGCCTCAGGGGGTCGGGCTCCTGGAAACACCATATATTTT
j_gene: TRBJ1-1; v_gene: TRBV2; abundance: -; d_gene: -; CDR3aa: CASIGQNTEAFF; CDR3nt: TGTGCCAGCATCGGACAGAACACTGAAGCTTTCTTT
j_gene: TRBJ2-1; v_gene: TRBV30; abundance: -; d_gene: TRBD2; CDR3aa: CAWSSSGGQRQFF; CDR3nt: TGTGCCTGGAGTTCGTCGGGGGGGCAACGGCAGTTCTTC
j_gene: TRBJ1-1; v_gene: TRBV4-1; abundance: -; d_gene: -; CDR3aa: CASSQERGLGSPFF; CDR3nt: TGCGCCAGCAGCCAAGAGAGAGGGTTGGGGAGCCCTTTCTTT
j_gene: TRBJ2-1; v_gene: TRBV14; abundance: few; d_gene: -; CDR3aa: CASSQDFRASEQFF; CDR3nt: TGTGCCAGCAGCCAAGATTTCAGGGCTAGTGAGCAGTTCTTC
j_gene: TRBJ2-1; v_gene: TRBV28; abundance: -; d_gene: TRBD2; CDR3aa: CASSLGLAGAGEQFF; CDR3nt: TGTGCCAGCAGTTTAGGCCTAGCGGGAGCCGGTGAGCAGTTCTTC
j_gene: TRBJ2-1; v_gene: TRBV28; abundance: -; d_gene: -; CDR3aa: CASSLLSTPSYNEQFF; CDR3nt: TGTGCCAGCAGTTTACTTTCGACACCCTCCTACAATGAGCAGTTCTTC
j_gene: TRBJ1-5; v_gene: TRBV2; abundance: -; d_gene: -; CDR3aa: CASSEAQGVVGPQHF; CDR3nt: TGTGCCAGCAGTGAAGCTCAGGGCGTCGTAGGACCCCAGCATTTT
j_gene: TRBJ2-2; v_gene: TRBV7-3; abundance: -; d_gene: -; CDR3aa: CASSPYRDEGELFF; CDR3nt: TGTGCCAGCAGCCCGTACAGGGATGAGGGGGAGCTGTTTTTT
j_gene: TRBJ2-5; v_gene: TRBV5-1; abundance: -; d_gene: TRBD2; CDR3aa: CASSPPVVAGGSQETQYF; CDR3nt: TGCGCCAGCAGCCCACCTGTGGTAGCGGGGGGGTCCCAAGAGACCCAGTACTTC
j_gene: TRBJ1-5; v_gene: TRBV9; abundance: -; d_gene: TRBD1; CDR3aa: CASSGPGQACF; CDR3nt: TGTGCCAGCAGCGGACCGGGACAGGCCTGTTTT
j_gene: TRBJ1-1; v_gene: TRBV9; abundance: -; d_gene: -; CDR3aa: CASSVELTSNTEAFF; CDR3nt: TGTGCCAGCAGCGTAGAGCTGACATCGAACACTGAAGCTTTCTTT
j_gene: TRBJ1-1; v_gene: TRBV9; abundance: few; d_gene: -; CDR3aa: CASSAQGANTEAFF; CDR3nt: TGTGCCAGCAGCGCCCAGGGTGCGAACACTGAAGCTTTCTTT
j_gene: TRBJ2-7; v_gene: TRBV11-2; abundance: -; d_gene: -; CDR3aa: CASSSRVPPYEQYF; CDR3nt: TGTGCCAGCAGCTCCAGGGTTCCCCCCTACGAGCAGTACTTC
j_gene: TRBJ1-3; v_gene: TRBV10-3; abundance: -; d_gene: -; CDR3aa: CAISPRDISGNTIYF; CDR3nt: TGTGCCATCAGTCCCCGGGACATCTCTGGAAACACCATATATTTT
j_gene: TRBJ1-1; v_gene: TRBV5-1; abundance: few; d_gene: -; CDR3aa: CASSLQGRGDTEAFF; CDR3nt: TGCGCCAGCAGCTTGCAGGGCAGGGGAGACACTGAAGCTTTCTTT
j_gene: TRBJ2-2; v_gene: TRBV7-9; abundance: few; d_gene: TRBD1; CDR3aa: CASSLRQGARGFTGELFF; CDR3nt: TGTGCCAGCAGCTTGAGACAGGGGGCAAGGGGGTTCACCGGGGAGCTGTTTTTT
j_gene: TRBJ2-5; v_gene: TRBV9; abundance: -; d_gene: TRBD1; CDR3aa: CASSVEQGVYQETQYF; CDR3nt: TGTGCCAGCAGCGTAGAACAGGGGGTATACCAAGAGACCCAGTACTTC
j_gene: TRBJ2-5; v_gene: TRBV5-4; abundance: -; d_gene: -; CDR3aa: CASSLGSGVQETQYF; CDR3nt: TGTGCCAGCAGCTTAGGGTCAGGGGTCCAAGAGACCCAGTACTTC
j_gene: TRBJ2-1; v_gene: TRBV29-1; abundance: -; d_gene: -; CDR3aa: CSARLGEREQFF; CDR3nt: TGCAGCGCCCGACTAGGAGAGCGTGAGCAGTTCTTC
j_gene: TRBJ1-4; v_gene: TRBV7-9; abundance: once; d_gene: TRBD1; CDR3aa: CASSRRTGGATNEKLFF; CDR3nt: TGTGCCAGCAGCCGACGAACAGGGGGCGCGACTAATGAAAAACTGTTTTTT
j_gene: TRBJ2-3; v_gene: TRBV5-1; abundance: -; d_gene: TRBD2; CDR3aa: CASSLTGTSGRVRRLTDTQYF; CDR3nt: TGCGCCAGCAGCTTGACGGGGACTAGCGGGAGGGTCCGGCGGCTAACAGATACGCAGTATTTT
j_gene: TRBJ2-7; v_gene: TRBV29-1; abundance: -; d_gene: TRBD1; CDR3aa: CSVVDRARYEQYF; CDR3nt: TGCAGCGTTGTGGACAGGGCAAGGTACGAGCAGTACTTC
j_gene: TRBJ2-7; v_gene: TRBV28; abundance: once; d_gene: TRBD1; CDR3aa: CASSFGTATYEQYF; CDR3nt: TGTGCCAGCAGTTTCGGGACAGCCACCTACGAGCAGTACTTC
j_gene: TRBJ2-3; v_gene: TRBV6-1; abundance: few; d_gene: -; CDR3aa: CASSDRYTDTQYF; CDR3nt: TGTGCCAGCAGCGACAGGTACACAGATACGCAGTATTTT
j_gene: TRBJ2-3; v_gene: TRBV5-1; abundance: -; d_gene: TRBD2; CDR3aa: CASSVPGTSGSDTQYF; CDR3nt: TGCGCCAGCAGCGTACCAGGGACTAGCGGGAGCGATACGCAGTATTTT
j_gene: TRBJ2-1; v_gene: TRBV2; abundance: -; d_gene: TRBD1; CDR3aa: CASSVGQGYNEQFF; CDR3nt: TGTGCCAGCAGTGTCGGACAGGGATACAATGAGCAGTTCTTC
j_gene: TRBJ2-7; v_gene: TRBV4-1; abundance: -; d_gene: -; CDR3aa: CASSLLRTSSEQYF; CDR3nt: TGCGCCAGCAGTCTCCTAAGAACTAGTTCCGAGCAGTACTTC
j_gene: TRBJ2-6; v_gene: TRBV19; abundance: once; d_gene: -; CDR3aa: CATNSRVSGANVLTF; CDR3nt: TGTGCCACTAACTCTCGGGTCTCTGGGGCCAACGTCCTGACTTTC
j_gene: TRBJ1-5; v_gene: TRBV11-2; abundance: -; d_gene: -; CDR3aa: CASGGGLDQPQHF; CDR3nt: TGTGCCAGCGGGGGGGGGTTGGATCAGCCCCAGCATTTT
j_gene: TRBJ2-5; v_gene: TRBV18; abundance: -; d_gene: -; CDR3aa: CASSPLDIQETQYF; CDR3nt: TGTGCCAGCTCACCACTAGACATACAAGAGACCCAGTACTTC
j_gene: TRBJ2-3; v_gene: TRBV10-1; abundance: -; d_gene: -; CDR3aa: CASSVERLGTDTQYF; CDR3nt: TGCGCCAGCAGTGTGGAGCGGCTGGGTACAGATACGCAGTATTTT
j_gene: TRBJ2-7; v_gene: TRBV7-2; abundance: -; d_gene: TRBD2; CDR3aa: CASSLGTSGTYEQYF; CDR3nt: TGTGCCAGCAGCTTAGGGACTAGCGGGACGTACGAGCAGTACTTC
j_gene: TRBJ2-1; v_gene: TRBV6-1; abundance: -; d_gene: TRBD2; CDR3aa: CASSRAGAIYNEQFF; CDR3nt: TGTGCCAGCAGTAGAGCGGGGGCGATCTACAATGAGCAGTTCTTC